Listed below are T cell receptor beta chains from one sample, sequenced in a study of identical twins. Each CDR3 protein gets one entry after TCRdb re-called the 5' RACE reads with MiXCR. Among around 230,000 distinct CDR3 sequences listed, about 6.7% were seen once. The sample was also reused in another study, on T cells expressing NK-cell markers.

The sequenced material came from CD8+ T cells sorted from blood. Receptor source: a woman younger than 30 in good health. CDR3s leave out the opening cysteine and the closing phenylalanine or tryptophan. Only part of the rows carry a size: once, few, many, or a class if the clone is expanded.

ASSSGTEPNEQF	TRBJ2-1	TRBV7-2	-
ASSEYYSPYNEQF	TRBJ2-1	TRBV25-1	many
ASSFWETGSPLH	TRBJ1-6	TRBV7-9	few
ASSLVAGGRADTQY	TRBJ2-3	TRBV7-2	-
SAIGLAVATQY	TRBJ2-5	TRBV20-1	-
ASSPPSADTQY	TRBJ2-3	TRBV27	few
ASSLVGVAGNEQF	TRBJ2-1	TRBV7-9	-
ASRREVENEQF	TRBJ2-1	TRBV12-3/TRBV12-4	many
ASSKGGLGNEQF	TRBJ2-1	TRBV21-1	many
ASSLRTTGSYEQY	TRBJ2-7	TRBV7-2	few
ATSAGQSSYNEQF	TRBJ2-1	TRBV24-1	many
ASSVWTGDFSGANVLT	TRBJ2-6	TRBV7-6	few
SALSIVNTEAF	TRBJ1-1	TRBV29-1	many
ASSRRPSGYSYEQY	TRBJ2-7	TRBV27	few
ASSYSMRGYYGYT	TRBJ1-2	TRBV6-5	few
SARDEQQPTYNEQF	TRBJ2-1	TRBV20-1	few
SAIHRRDINEQF	TRBJ2-1	TRBV20-1	few
ASSYDALGETSSGSFYEQY	TRBJ2-7	TRBV6-2/TRBV6-3	few
ASTRGPKLGGYT	TRBJ1-2	TRBV5-1	few
SVVGIETQY	TRBJ2-5	TRBV29-1	many
ASSPLAGGTQY	TRBJ2-5	TRBV27	-
ASSQAENGVANYGYT	TRBJ1-2	TRBV13	many
ASSHGLAGGSYEQY	TRBJ2-7	TRBV7-9	few
ATSRDTLAANTGELF	TRBJ2-2	TRBV15	few
ASRPGALGNQVQH	TRBJ1-5	TRBV27	few
SVADPSEVPQY	TRBJ2-5	TRBV29-1	many
ASSPYRRAQETQY	TRBJ2-5	TRBV9	many
ASSQRQVYSNQPQH	TRBJ1-5	TRBV7-2	few
AWSVPRSGRAIYEQY	TRBJ2-7	TRBV30	-
ASSSSGYQPQH	TRBJ1-5	TRBV6-2/TRBV6-3	-
ASSYSIAGNYNEQF	TRBJ2-1	TRBV6-2/TRBV6-3	few
ASSQGPKPGLAAYEQY	TRBJ2-7	TRBV3-1	-
ASSRRTSGPGNEQF	TRBJ2-1	TRBV7-6	-
ASRGSRVGTEAF	TRBJ1-1	TRBV12-3/TRBV12-4	few
ASSISRVGGYT	TRBJ1-2	TRBV12-3/TRBV12-4	many
ASSWGTGGNYGYT	TRBJ1-2	TRBV12-3/TRBV12-4	few
ASSYELTGELF	TRBJ2-2	TRBV6-2/TRBV6-3	-
ASSGSAGELF	TRBJ2-2	TRBV9	few
ASSPGPTRY	TRBJ2-5	TRBV3-1	few
ASSGRDRGNTIY	TRBJ1-3	TRBV25-1	-
ASSLRIAILGRAEAF	TRBJ1-1	TRBV11-2	-
ASSFGETEAF	TRBJ1-1	TRBV12-3/TRBV12-4	many